The source of this T cell receptor beta chain is a study of blood T cells in healthy people across ages. The V segment lost 3 bases and the J segment 1 base; nucleotides outside the gene matches: 9. The CDR3 covers 16 residues. The germline V gene has CDR1 DFQATT and CDR2 SNEGSKA (reference sequence). Next came a second PCR, run for roughly 6 to 11 cycles, which used a sample-barcoded 5' primer along with a J-beta primer mix. All samples yielded 3 million or more CDR3-containing paired-end reads. MiXCR was run by TCRdb on the 5' RACE reads, yielding one entry per CDR3 protein. The repertoire has about 680,000 distinct CDR3 sequences, 49% of them found once; the top ten carry approximately 32%. The study, taken as a whole, reports: Observed TCR beta diversity showed a strong correlation with the percentage of naive T cells as measured by flow cytometry. Roughly linear declines in TCR beta diversity per million T cells occurred with age.

They isolated at least 6 million PBMCs from each sample. Concerning this clonotype itself: Its antigen is undetermined.

This sequence joins TRBV20-1 and TRBJ2-4; TRBD2 aligns across 7 bases. The material sequenced was blood. This clonotype was sampled from a woman aged 55-70 years in good health. CDR3 nucleotides: TGCAGTGCTAGGCATGGTAGCGGGTCGGCCAAAAACATTCAGTACTTC. Protein sequence: CSARHGSGSAKNIQYF.